The rows below give T cell receptor beta chains drawn from one sample of a study of cytomegalovirus exposure and HLA in healthy donors. Repertoires were generated with immunoSEQ multiplex PCR, while TCRdb's copy carries only in-frame clones and drops some. The sample consists of fewer than 150,000 clones, 80% of them appearing once. Sequencing input: PBMCs. The receptors here all came from a man aged 25 to 40 in good health and CMV-seronegative. Each CDR3 is given with its conserved first and last residue. The order of the fields is clone size, D gene, V gene, J gene, CDR3 DNA, CDR3 protein. A D gene is named only where the DNA matches it firmly. The size field is filled for only some rows; it gives once, few, many or a size class.

abundance: .
d_gene: .
v_gene: TRBV29-1
j_gene: TRBJ2-1
CDR3nt: TGCAGCTCTTACTACAATGAGCAGTTCTTC
CDR3aa: CSSYYNEQFF

abundance: .
d_gene: .
v_gene: TRBV4-2
j_gene: TRBJ1-5
CDR3nt: TGTGCCAGCAGCCAAGGGACAGATTATAGCAATCAGCCCCAGCATTTT
CDR3aa: CASSQGTDYSNQPQHF

abundance: .
d_gene: TRBD2
v_gene: TRBV5-1
j_gene: TRBJ2-2
CDR3nt: TGCGCCAGCAGCCAGACTAGCGGGAGGGCGTCCGGGGAGCTGTTTTTT
CDR3aa: CASSQTSGRASGELFF

abundance: .
d_gene: .
v_gene: TRBV7-9
j_gene: TRBJ1-1
CDR3nt: TGTGCCAGCAGCTTTTCACAGATGAACACTGAAGCTTTCTTT
CDR3aa: CASSFSQMNTEAFF

abundance: .
d_gene: TRBD2
v_gene: TRBV5-1
j_gene: TRBJ2-1
CDR3nt: TGCGCCAGCAGCTTGTCCCCTAGCGGGATCTCCAATGAGCAGTTCTTC
CDR3aa: CASSLSPSGISNEQFF

abundance: once
d_gene: TRBD2
v_gene: TRBV9
j_gene: TRBJ2-1
CDR3nt: TGTGCCAGCAGACCCGGGGCGGGAGAGGCTGTGGGTGAGCAGTTCTTC
CDR3aa: CASRPGAGEAVGEQFF

abundance: .
d_gene: .
v_gene: TRBV14
j_gene: TRBJ2-5
CDR3nt: TGTGCCAGCAGCCAGAGACTGTACCAAGAGACCCAGTACTTC
CDR3aa: CASSQRLYQETQYF

abundance: .
d_gene: TRBD2
v_gene: TRBV28
j_gene: TRBJ2-5
CDR3nt: TGTGCCAGCAGTTTAGGACTAGCGGGAGGGCGGCGGGAGACCCAGTACTTC
CDR3aa: CASSLGLAGGRRETQYF

abundance: .
d_gene: .
v_gene: TRBV11-2
j_gene: TRBJ2-3
CDR3nt: TGTGCCAGCAGCATAAATCGGAGTCCAGATACGCAGTATTTT
CDR3aa: CASSINRSPDTQYF

abundance: .
d_gene: TRBD1
v_gene: TRBV6-4
j_gene: TRBJ1-2
CDR3nt: TGTGCCAGCAGTTGGGACAGGGGTAACTATGGCTACACCTTC
CDR3aa: CASSWDRGNYGYTF

abundance: .
d_gene: .
v_gene: TRBV5-1
j_gene: TRBJ1-4
CDR3nt: TGCGCCAGCAGCTTGGGAGGGAAGACTAATGAAAAACTGTTTTTT
CDR3aa: CASSLGGKTNEKLFF

abundance: .
d_gene: .
v_gene: TRBV12-2
j_gene: TRBJ2-2
CDR3nt: TGTGCAAGTCGCTGCGACAGGGTGAACACCGGGGAGCTGTTTTTT
CDR3aa: CASRCDRVNTGELFF

abundance: .
d_gene: TRBD1
v_gene: TRBV7-2
j_gene: TRBJ2-1
CDR3nt: TGTGCCAGCAGCCCGTGGACAGGGGGCAATGAGCAGTTCTTC
CDR3aa: CASSPWTGGNEQFF

abundance: .
d_gene: TRBD2
v_gene: TRBV27
j_gene: TRBJ2-3
CDR3nt: TGTGCCAGCACCATACGGACTAGCGGGAGCCTGACAGATACGCAGTATTTT
CDR3aa: CASTIRTSGSLTDTQYF

abundance: once
d_gene: TRBD1
v_gene: TRBV5-1
j_gene: TRBJ1-1
CDR3nt: TGCGCCAGCAGCTTCGGGACAGGGGGCGCGTACACTGAAGCTTTCTTT
CDR3aa: CASSFGTGGAYTEAFF

abundance: .
d_gene: TRBD1
v_gene: TRBV19
j_gene: TRBJ1-5
CDR3nt: TGTGCCAGTAGTTTGGGGACAGGGGGAACTGGCAATCAGCCCCAGCATTTT
CDR3aa: CASSLGTGGTGNQPQHF

abundance: .
d_gene: .
v_gene: TRBV4-1
j_gene: TRBJ2-7
CDR3nt: TGCGCCAGCAGCCAAGATTTCGGCTACGAGCAGTACTTC
CDR3aa: CASSQDFGYEQYF

abundance: .
d_gene: .
v_gene: TRBV6-5
j_gene: TRBJ1-5
CDR3nt: TGTGCCAGCAGTTACTCTAGGGGCAGCAATCAGCCCCAGAATTTT
CDR3aa: CASSYSRGSNQPQNF

abundance: .
d_gene: TRBD1
v_gene: TRBV6-1
j_gene: TRBJ1-5
CDR3nt: TGTGCCAGCAGTGGCCGGGACAGGGGGTTGAGTCAGCCCCAGCATTTT
CDR3aa: CASSGRDRGLSQPQHF

abundance: .
d_gene: .
v_gene: TRBV7-9
j_gene: TRBJ1-1
CDR3nt: TGTGCCAGCAGCATCGGACACCCCACTGAAGCTTTCTTT
CDR3aa: CASSIGHPTEAFF

abundance: .
d_gene: .
v_gene: TRBV5-1
j_gene: TRBJ1-1
CDR3nt: TGCGCCAGCAGGGGGAGTCAGAAGAACACTGAAGCTTTCTTT
CDR3aa: CASRGSQKNTEAFF

abundance: .
d_gene: .
v_gene: TRBV7-8
j_gene: TRBJ2-7
CDR3nt: TGTGCCAGCAGCCTTTCCCCGGGACTTACCTACGAGCAGTACTTC
CDR3aa: CASSLSPGLTYEQYF

abundance: .
d_gene: .
v_gene: TRBV4-1
j_gene: TRBJ1-4
CDR3nt: TGCGCCAGCAGCCCTCAGCCAGGGACTAATGAAAAACTGTTTTTT
CDR3aa: CASSPQPGTNEKLFF